What follows describes a single T cell receptor beta chain. The germline CDR1 and CDR2 sequences are MDHEN and SYDVKM. This CDR3 has 14 amino acids. V lost 5 bases to trimming and J lost 4 bases, with 14 bases between them. This entry is derived from a study of control samples from healthy donors and cancer patients. This table comes from immunoSEQ multiplex PCR, and its TCRdb copy is limited to in-frame clones, with some not included. The sample contains some 99,000 clones, around nine tenths of which appear only once. The chain joins TRBV28 to TRBJ1-1; D is undetermined. The source of this sequence is a human donor in good health. The donor label of this sample is uncertain. Sequenced: blood. The chain's CDR3 is CASSPPMRFTEAFF. The CDR3 bases are TGTGCCAGCAGTCCCCCCATGCGGTTCACTGAAGCTTTCTTT. Looking up the rest from reference TRBV28 and TRBJ1-1 gives the full variable domain: DVKVTQSSRYLVKRTGEKVFLECVQDMDHENMFWYRQDPGLGLRLIYFSYDVKMKEKGDIPEGYSVSREKKERFSLILESASTNQTSMYLCASSPPMRFTEAFFGQGTRLTVV.